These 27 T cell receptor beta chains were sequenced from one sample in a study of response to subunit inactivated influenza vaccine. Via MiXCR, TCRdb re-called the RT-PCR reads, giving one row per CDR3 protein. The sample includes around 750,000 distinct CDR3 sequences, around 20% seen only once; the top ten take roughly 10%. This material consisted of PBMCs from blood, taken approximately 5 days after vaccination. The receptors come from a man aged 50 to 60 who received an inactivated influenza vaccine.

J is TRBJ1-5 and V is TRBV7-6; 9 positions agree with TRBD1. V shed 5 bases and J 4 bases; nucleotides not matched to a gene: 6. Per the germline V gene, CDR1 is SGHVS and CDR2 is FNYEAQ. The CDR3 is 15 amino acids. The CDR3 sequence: CASSIGTGRNQPQHF. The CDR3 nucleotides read TGTGCCAGCAGCATTGGGACAGGGAGGAATCAGCCCCAGCATTTT.

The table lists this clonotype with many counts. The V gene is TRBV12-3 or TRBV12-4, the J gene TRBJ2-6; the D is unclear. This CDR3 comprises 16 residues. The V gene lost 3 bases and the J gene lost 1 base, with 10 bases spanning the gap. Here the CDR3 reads CASSFRSGSGANVLTF. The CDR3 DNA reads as TGTGCCAGCAGTTTTAGGTCCGGGTCTGGGGCCAACGTCCTGACTTTC.

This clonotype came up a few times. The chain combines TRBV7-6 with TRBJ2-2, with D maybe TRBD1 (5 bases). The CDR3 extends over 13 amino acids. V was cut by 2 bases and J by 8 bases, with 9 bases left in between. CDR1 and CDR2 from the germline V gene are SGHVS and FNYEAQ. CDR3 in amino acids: CASSLSGLGELFF. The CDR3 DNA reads TGTGCCAGCAGCTTATCAGGGTTAGGGGAGCTGTTTTTT.

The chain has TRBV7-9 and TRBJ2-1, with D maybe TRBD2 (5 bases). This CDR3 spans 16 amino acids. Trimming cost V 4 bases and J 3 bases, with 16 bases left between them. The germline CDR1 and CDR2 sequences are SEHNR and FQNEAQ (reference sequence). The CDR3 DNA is TGTGCCAGCAGCTCCCGGACTGGGAGATTCTACAATGAGCAGTTCTTC. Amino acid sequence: CASSSRTGRFYNEQFF.

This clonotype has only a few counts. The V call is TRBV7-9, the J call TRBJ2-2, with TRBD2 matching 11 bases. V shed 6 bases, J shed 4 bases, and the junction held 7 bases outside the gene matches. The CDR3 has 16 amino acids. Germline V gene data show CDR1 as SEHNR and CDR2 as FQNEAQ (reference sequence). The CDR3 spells CASRPPGLAATGELFF. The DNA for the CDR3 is TGTGCCAGCAGACCTCCGGGACTAGCGGCCACCGGGGAGCTGTTTTTT.

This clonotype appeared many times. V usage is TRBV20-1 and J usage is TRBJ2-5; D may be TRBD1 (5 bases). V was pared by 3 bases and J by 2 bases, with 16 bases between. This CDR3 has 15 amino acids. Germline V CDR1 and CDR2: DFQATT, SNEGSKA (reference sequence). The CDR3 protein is CSASLWQGSQETQYF. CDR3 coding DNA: TGCAGTGCTAGCCTTTGGCAGGGTTCTCAAGAGACCCAGTACTTC.

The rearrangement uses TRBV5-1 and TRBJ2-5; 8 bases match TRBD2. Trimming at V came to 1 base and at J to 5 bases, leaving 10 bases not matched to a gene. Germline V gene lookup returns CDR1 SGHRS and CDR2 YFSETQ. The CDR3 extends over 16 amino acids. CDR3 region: CASSLNGGGPSETQYF. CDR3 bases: TGCGCCAGCAGCTTGAATGGCGGGGGGCCATCCGAGACCCAGTACTTC.

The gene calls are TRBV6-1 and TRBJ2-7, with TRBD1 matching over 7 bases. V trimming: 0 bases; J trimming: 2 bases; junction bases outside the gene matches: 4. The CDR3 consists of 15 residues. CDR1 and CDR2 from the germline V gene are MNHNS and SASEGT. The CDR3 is CASSEAGQRAYEQYF. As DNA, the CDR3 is TGTGCCAGCAGTGAAGCGGGACAGAGAGCCTACGAGCAGTACTTC.

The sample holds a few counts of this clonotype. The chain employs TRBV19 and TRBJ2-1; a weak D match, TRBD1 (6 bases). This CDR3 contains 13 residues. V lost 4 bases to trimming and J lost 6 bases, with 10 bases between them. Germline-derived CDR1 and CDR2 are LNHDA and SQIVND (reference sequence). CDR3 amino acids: CASSSWGPNEQFF. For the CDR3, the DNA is TGTGCCAGTAGTAGTTGGGGGCCCAATGAGCAGTTCTTC.

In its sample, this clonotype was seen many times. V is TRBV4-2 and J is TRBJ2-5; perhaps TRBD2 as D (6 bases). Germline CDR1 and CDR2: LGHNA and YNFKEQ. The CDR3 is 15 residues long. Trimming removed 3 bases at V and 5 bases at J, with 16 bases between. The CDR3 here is CASSQDLTSRETQYF. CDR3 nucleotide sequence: TGTGCCAGCAGCCAGGACTTGACTAGTAGGGAGACCCAGTACTTC.

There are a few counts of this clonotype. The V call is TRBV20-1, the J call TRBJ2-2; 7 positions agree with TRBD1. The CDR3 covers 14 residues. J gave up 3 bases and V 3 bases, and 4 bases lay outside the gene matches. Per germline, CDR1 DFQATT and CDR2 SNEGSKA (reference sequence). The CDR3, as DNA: TGCAGTGCTAGGACAGGGTGGGACACCGGGGAGCTGTTTTTT. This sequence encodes CSARTGWDTGELFF.

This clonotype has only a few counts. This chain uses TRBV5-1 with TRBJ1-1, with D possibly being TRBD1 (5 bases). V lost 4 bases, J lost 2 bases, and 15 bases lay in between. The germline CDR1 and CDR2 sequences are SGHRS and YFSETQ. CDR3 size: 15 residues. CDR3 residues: CASSALRTGNTEAFF. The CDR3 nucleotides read TGCGCCAGCAGCGCTCTCCGCACAGGAAACACTGAAGCTTTCTTT.

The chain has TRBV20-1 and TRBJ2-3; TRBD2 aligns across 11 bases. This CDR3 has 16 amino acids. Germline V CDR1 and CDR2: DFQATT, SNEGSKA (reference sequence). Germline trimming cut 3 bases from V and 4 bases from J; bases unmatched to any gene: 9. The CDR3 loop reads CSARALAGGMADTQYF. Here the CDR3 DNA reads TGCAGTGCTAGGGCGCTAGCGGGGGGAATGGCAGATACGCAGTATTTT.

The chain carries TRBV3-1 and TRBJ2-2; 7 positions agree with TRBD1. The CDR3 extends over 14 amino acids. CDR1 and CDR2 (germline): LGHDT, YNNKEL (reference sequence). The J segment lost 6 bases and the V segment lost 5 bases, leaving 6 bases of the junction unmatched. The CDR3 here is CASSYNRGAGELFF. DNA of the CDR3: TGTGCCAGCAGCTACAACAGGGGAGCCGGGGAGCTGTTTTTT.

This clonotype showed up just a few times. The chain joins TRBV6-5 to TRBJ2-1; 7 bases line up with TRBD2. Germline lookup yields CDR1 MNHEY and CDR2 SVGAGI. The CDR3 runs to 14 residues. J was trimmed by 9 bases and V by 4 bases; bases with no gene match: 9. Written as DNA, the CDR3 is TGTGCCAGCAGTTCGGGACTAATTACAAGTGAGCAGTTCTTC. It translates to CASSSGLITSEQFF.

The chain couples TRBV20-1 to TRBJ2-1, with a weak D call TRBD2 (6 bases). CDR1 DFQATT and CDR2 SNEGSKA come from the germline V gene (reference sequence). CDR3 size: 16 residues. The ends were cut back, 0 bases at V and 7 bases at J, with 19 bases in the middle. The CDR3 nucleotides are TGCAGTGCTAGAGATGACGGCGGGGCGGGTCGGAATGAGCAGTTCTTC. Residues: CSARDDGGAGRNEQFF.

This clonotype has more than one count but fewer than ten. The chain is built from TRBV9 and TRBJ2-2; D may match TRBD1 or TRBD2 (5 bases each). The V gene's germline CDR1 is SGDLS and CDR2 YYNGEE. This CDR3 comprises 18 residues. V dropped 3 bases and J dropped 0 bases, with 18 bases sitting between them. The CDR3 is CASSAHSGTLANTGELFF. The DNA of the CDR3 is TGTGCCAGCAGCGCACACTCCGGGACGCTCGCGAACACCGGGGAGCTGTTTTTT.

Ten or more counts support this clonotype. CDR3 region: CASTQAGGRSTQYF. The CDR3 bases are TGTGCCAGCACTCAAGCGGGGGGGCGTTCGACGCAGTATTTT. The chain recombines TRBV12-3 or TRBV12-4 with TRBJ2-3; 10 bases are a match to TRBD2. With 7 bases clipped from V and 9 bases from J, the junction kept 10 bases outside the gene matches. This CDR3 is built from 14 residues.

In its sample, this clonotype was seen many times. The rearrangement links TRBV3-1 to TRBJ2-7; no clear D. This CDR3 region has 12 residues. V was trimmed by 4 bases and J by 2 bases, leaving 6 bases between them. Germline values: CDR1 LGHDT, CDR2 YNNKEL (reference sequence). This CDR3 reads CASSPRPYEQYF. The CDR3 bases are TGTGCCAGCAGCCCGCGACCCTACGAGCAGTACTTC.

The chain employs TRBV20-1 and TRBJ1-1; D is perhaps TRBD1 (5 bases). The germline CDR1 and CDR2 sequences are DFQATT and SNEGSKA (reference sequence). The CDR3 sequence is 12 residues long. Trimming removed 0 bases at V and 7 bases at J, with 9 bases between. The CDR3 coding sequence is TGCAGTGCTAGAGACGGGACCTTTGAAGCTTTCTTT. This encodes CSARDGTFEAFF.

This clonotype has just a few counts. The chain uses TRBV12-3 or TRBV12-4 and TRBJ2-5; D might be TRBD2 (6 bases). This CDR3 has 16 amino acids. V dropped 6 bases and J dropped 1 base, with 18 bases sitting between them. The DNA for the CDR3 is TGTGCCAGCAGCCGGCCGGTGCGGGGTGGCCAAGAGACCCAGTACTTC. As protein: CASSRPVRGGQETQYF.

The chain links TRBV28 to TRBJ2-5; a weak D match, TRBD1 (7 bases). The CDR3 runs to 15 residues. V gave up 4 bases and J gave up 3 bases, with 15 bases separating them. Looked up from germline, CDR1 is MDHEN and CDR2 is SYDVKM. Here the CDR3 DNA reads TGTGCCAGCAGTTCGGGGGACAGCCCAAAAGAGACCCAGTACTTC. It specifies CASSSGDSPKETQYF.

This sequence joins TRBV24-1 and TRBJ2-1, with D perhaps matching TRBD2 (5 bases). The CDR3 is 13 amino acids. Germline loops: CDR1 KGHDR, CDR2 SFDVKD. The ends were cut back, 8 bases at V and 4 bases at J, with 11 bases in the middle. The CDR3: CATTGELYNEQFF. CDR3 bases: TGTGCCACCACCGGGGAACTATACAATGAGCAGTTCTTC.

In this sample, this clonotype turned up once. The CDR3 DNA is TGCGCCAGCAGCCCGGACGGAGTCTTCCAAGAGACCCAGTACTTC. Protein sequence: CASSPDGVFQETQYF. The V and J genes are TRBV5-1 and TRBJ2-5; no firm D call. Trimming removed 4 bases from V and 1 base from J, with 14 bases in between. CDR1 SGHRS and CDR2 YFSETQ come from the germline V gene. The CDR3 covers 15 residues.

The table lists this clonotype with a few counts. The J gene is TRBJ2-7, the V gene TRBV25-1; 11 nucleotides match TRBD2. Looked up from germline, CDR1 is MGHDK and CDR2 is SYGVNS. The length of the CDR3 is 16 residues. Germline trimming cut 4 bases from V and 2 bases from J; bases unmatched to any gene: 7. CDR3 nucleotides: TGTGCCAGCAGTGCCCGGACTAGCGGGCCAACCTACGAGCAGTACTTC. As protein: CASSARTSGPTYEQYF.

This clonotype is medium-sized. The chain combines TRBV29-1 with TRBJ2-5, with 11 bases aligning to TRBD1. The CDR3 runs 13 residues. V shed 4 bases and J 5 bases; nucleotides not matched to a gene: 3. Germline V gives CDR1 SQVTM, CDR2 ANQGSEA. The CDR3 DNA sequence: TGCAGCGTTGTGGGGGACAGGGGGGAGACCCAGTACTTC. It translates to CSVVGDRGETQYF. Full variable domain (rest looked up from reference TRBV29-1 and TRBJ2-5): SAVISQKPSRDICQRGTSLTIQCQVDSQVTMMFWYRQQPGQSLTLIATANQGSEATYESGFVIDKFPISRPNLTFSTLTVSNMSPEDSSIYLCSVVGDRGETQYFGPGTRLLVL.

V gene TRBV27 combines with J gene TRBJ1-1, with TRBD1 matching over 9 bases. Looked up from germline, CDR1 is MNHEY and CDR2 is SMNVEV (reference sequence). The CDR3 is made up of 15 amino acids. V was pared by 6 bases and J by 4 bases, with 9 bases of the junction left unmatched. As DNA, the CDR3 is TGTGCCAGCAGCCTAGAACAGGGGGCGAGCACTGAAGCTTTCTTT. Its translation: CASSLEQGASTEAFF.